These 9 T cell receptor beta chains were sequenced from one sample in a study of tumor and adjacent non-tumor tissue in lung cancer. The library came from three nested PCR rounds adapted from ARM-PCR protocols. TCRdb reprocessed the multiplex PCR reads via MiXCR and lists one record per CDR3 protein. The table has some 95,000 distinct CDR3 sequences, about 80% seen once. RNA was extracted from bulk tissue without any cell sorting. Distant lung tissue was collected more than 3 cm away from the tumor edge. The sequenced sample was distant non-tumor lung tissue. The receptors originated from a man between 60 and 70 years old with small cell lung cancer.

This clonotype was seen at least ten times. The J gene is TRBJ2-1, the V gene TRBV20-1; D is ambiguous. The CDR3 spans 11 residues. CDR1 is DFQATT, CDR2 SNEGSKA, per germline (reference sequence). V was clipped by 4 bases and J by 6 bases, with 7 bases between them. CDR3 DNA: TGCAGTGCTACAGCCGGCAATGAGCAGTTCTTC. It yields the protein CSATAGNEQFF.

This chain links TRBV10-1 with TRBJ2-7; D remains unclear. The CDR3 contains 14 residues. Per germline, CDR1 WNHNN and CDR2 SYGVQD (reference sequence). The CDR3 bases are TGCGCCAGTAGTGAAGGAAGGAGCCCTAACGAGCAGTATGTC. Encoded protein: CASSEGRSPNEQYV.

As for this clonotype: One end of the junction is discordant with germline, which a read error may explain. V usage is TRBV11-3 and J usage is TRBJ2-2; 8 bases line up with TRBD2. Germline V CDR1 and CDR2: SGHNT, YENEEA. The CDR3 runs 19 residues. As DNA, the CDR3 is TGTACCAGCAGTCGTGATGACACGGGGCTAGCGGGTCGCACCGGGTGGCTGTTTTTT. It codes for CTSSRDDTGLAGRTGWLFF.

This clonotype has ten or more counts. The rearrangement links TRBV29-1 to TRBJ2-7; 8 bases agree with TRBD2. V shed 7 bases and J 0 bases; nucleotides not matched to a gene: 8. This CDR3 region has 14 residues. Germline V gene data show CDR1 as SQVTM and CDR2 as ANQGSEA. The CDR3 DNA reads as TGCAGCGCGACGCTAGCGGGTAGCTCCTACGAGCAGTACTTC. The encoded protein is CSATLAGSSYEQYF.

The gene calls are TRBV11-2 and TRBJ1-5; possibly TRBD1 for D (5 bases). The CDR3 is made up of 16 amino acids. V lost 5 bases, J lost 11 bases, and 25 bases lay in between. From germline, CDR1 is SGHAT and CDR2 FQNNGV. CDR3 sequence (DNA): TGTGCCAGCAGCCCGTACGGTGGACAAGGAATCCAGTCCCAGCATTTT. This codes for CASSPYGGQGIQSQHF.

A note on this clonotype: Sequence at one end of the junction differs from germline and may be a read error. The chain recombines TRBV14 with TRBJ2-1, with 7 bases that match TRBD1. In germline, CDR1 is SGHDN, CDR2 FVKESK. The CDR3 contains 15 residues. CDR3 DNA: TGTGCCAGTAGGACCCGACAGGGCTCCTATAATGAGCAGTTCTTC. The encoded protein is CASRTRQGSYNEQFF.

Points on this clonotype: At one of its ends the junction is not consistent with the germline gene, which may arise from a read error. J is TRBJ2-2 and V is TRBV11-3, with TRBD2 as a possible D gene (5 bases). This CDR3 is 15 amino acids long. From germline, CDR1 is SGHNT and CDR2 YENEEA. The DNA of the CDR3 is TGTGCCAGCAGCTTAGGGGTCTCCTCAGGATGGGAGCTGTTATTT. Its protein product is CASSLGVSSGWELLF.

On this clonotype itself: Compared with germline, one end of the junction differs, possibly owing to a read error. The CDR3 coding sequence is TGTACCAGAAGCCAACCGGGACAGGGAGGCGAGCAGTACTTC. This encodes CTRSQPGQGGEQYF. This chain connects TRBV4-2 to TRBJ2-7; 9 nucleotides align to TRBD1. CDR1 and CDR2 from the germline V gene are LGHNA and YNFKEQ. This CDR3 comprises 14 residues.

On this clonotype: Sequence at one end of the junction differs from germline and may be a read error. The chain joins TRBV11-2 to TRBJ2-1; D gene uncertain. Germline-derived CDR1 and CDR2 are SGHAT and FQNNGV. The CDR3 consists of 17 residues. The CDR3 sequence: CASSLVRAQSSCNELFF. The CDR3, as DNA: TGTGCCAGCAGCTTAGTGAGAGCCCAGAGCTCCTGCAATGAGCTGTTCTTC.